The 21 T cell receptor beta chains in this list originate from one sample, sequenced in a study of blood T cell repertoires in COVID-19. This table comes from immunoSEQ multiplex PCR, and its TCRdb copy is limited to in-frame clones, with some not included. Of some 270,000 clones detected, 75% to 90% appear once; the ten largest clones hold 3.5% to 5.5%. The sequenced sample consisted of PBMCs or T cells enriched from blood (not recorded which). These receptor sequences come from a woman aged 30 to 39 who had recovered from COVID-19.

This clone has only one observation. This chain connects TRBV5-4 to TRBJ1-6; a possible D gene is TRBD1 (6 bases). This CDR3 is built from 14 residues. V lost 4 bases and J 6 bases, leaving 11 bases between the germline ends. Germline V gene data show CDR1 as SGHNT and CDR2 as YYREEE (reference sequence). The CDR3 DNA follows: TGTGCCAGCAGCCTTCGACAGGTTAATTCACCCCTCCACTTT. Amino acids: CASSLRQVNSPLHF.

J is TRBJ2-3 and V is TRBV9; D perhaps matches TRBD1 (6 bases). V lost 6 bases to trimming and J lost 5 bases, with 16 bases between them. The CDR3 has 14 residues. Germline assignment: CDR1 SGDLS and CDR2 YYNGEE. CDR3 sequence reads: CASTKGQGRDTQYF. The CDR3 DNA reads TGTGCCAGCACCAAGGGCCAGGGGCGAGATACGCAGTATTTT.

This CDR3 is CASSLIVGQVINGYTF. The CDR3 DNA reads as TGCGCCAGCAGCTTGATCGTGGGACAGGTGATAAATGGCTACACCTTC. The rearrangement uses TRBV5-1 and TRBJ1-2; TRBD1 matches 8 bases. There are 16 residues in the CDR3. Germline V gene lookup returns CDR1 SGHRS and CDR2 YFSETQ. Unmatched junction bases numbered 11, after V lost 1 base and J lost 6 bases.

The chain uses TRBV3-1 (or the pseudogene TRBV3-2) and TRBJ1-4, with a tentative D call TRBD1 (5 bases). The V end lost 6 bases, the J end lost 0 bases, and 14 bases lay between the germline ends. The CDR3 length is 16 residues. In germline, CDR1 is LGHDT, CDR2 YNNKEL (reference sequence). DNA of the CDR3: TGTGCCAGCAGAGGGGCGTCCTTCTCAACTAATGAAAAACTGTTTTTT. Translating it yields CASRGASFSTNEKLFF.

This chain links TRBV18 with TRBJ1-1; D perhaps matches TRBD1 (5 bases). V was shortened by 1 base and J by 1 base, with 7 bases between the two germline ends. Germline CDR1 reads KGHSH; CDR2 reads LQKENI. This CDR3 has 14 residues. CDR3 in amino acids: CASSPRQTNTEAFF. The CDR3 DNA reads TGTGCCAGCTCACCACGACAGACGAACACTGAAGCTTTCTTT.

This clone was seen more than once but under ten times. The rearrangement links TRBV6-5 to TRBJ2-7; 8 bases line up with TRBD2. The CDR3 is 15 residues long. The V segment lost 6 bases and the J segment 5 bases; nucleotides outside the gene matches: 12. Germline V gene lookup returns CDR1 MNHEY and CDR2 SVGAGI. Here the CDR3 reads CASRPLTSGSNEQYF. DNA of the CDR3: TGTGCCAGCAGGCCTCTTACTAGCGGTTCGAACGAGCAGTACTTC.

V usage is TRBV6-5 and J usage is TRBJ2-5; TRBD1 matches at 9 bases. CDR3 length equals 15 residues. The germline gives CDR1 MNHEY, CDR2 SVGAGI. The V and J ends lost 8 bases and 5 bases, in that order; junction bases with no gene match: 12. CDR3 sequence reads: CASGETGGAGETQYF. CDR3 DNA: TGTGCCAGCGGAGAAACAGGGGGCGCGGGTGAGACCCAGTACTTC.

The chain uses TRBV2 and TRBJ2-3; tentative D call: TRBD1 (5 bases). The CDR3 consists of 12 residues. Trimming cost V 5 bases and J 4 bases, with 7 bases left between them. Germline V CDR1 and CDR2: SNHLY, FYNNEI. The CDR3 region has the DNA TGTGCCAGCAGTAGGGGCCCAGATACGCAGTATTTT. This translates into CASSRGPDTQYF.

The chain joins TRBV11-3 to TRBJ2-3; D is undetermined. Per the germline V gene, CDR1 is SGHNT and CDR2 is YENEEA. CDR3 length: 14 amino acids. Deletions cut 5 bases from V and 1 base from J, with 10 bases between. The DNA of the CDR3 is TGTGCCAGCAGCCTCACTCGGGGCACAGATACGCAGTATTTT. This codes for CASSLTRGTDTQYF. Complete variable domain (other parts from reference TRBV11-3 and TRBJ2-3): EAGVVQSPRYKIIEKKQPVAFWCNPISGHNTLYWYLQNLGQGPELLIRYENEEAVDDSQLPKDRFSAERLKGVDSTLKIQPAELGDSAVYLCASSLTRGTDTQYFGPGTRLTVL.

The count of this clone is one. This sequence joins TRBV29-1 and TRBJ1-1; unclear D gene. The CDR3 is 13 amino acids. The V and J ends lost 7 bases and 1 base respectively, with 13 bases between them. Germline loops: CDR1 SQVTM, CDR2 ANQGSEA. The CDR3 spells CSALQLGNTEAFF. The CDR3 DNA is TGCAGCGCCCTACAGCTGGGGAACACTGAAGCTTTCTTT.

The chain employs TRBV5-1 and TRBJ1-1; 7 nucleotides agree with TRBD1. There are 14 residues in the CDR3. The ends lost 3 bases at V and 4 bases at J; junction bases unmatched: 6. The germline CDR1 and CDR2 sequences are SGHRS and YFSETQ. The CDR3 region is CASSSPNRGTEAFF. The DNA for the CDR3 is TGCGCCAGCAGCTCCCCCAACAGGGGCACTGAAGCTTTCTTT.

V is TRBV5-6 and J is TRBJ2-7, with 11 bases identical to TRBD2. Germline lookup yields CDR1 SGHDT and CDR2 YYEEEE. Trimming cost V 2 bases and J 6 bases; bases outside gene matches: 7. The CDR3 loop spans 15 amino acids. The CDR3 protein is CASSLTSGSWGEQYF. The DNA of the CDR3 is TGTGCCAGCAGCTTAACTAGCGGGAGCTGGGGCGAGCAGTACTTC.

The chain carries TRBV19 and TRBJ2-5, with 7 bases identical to TRBD2. Germline V gene sequence: CDR1 LNHDA, CDR2 SQIVND (reference sequence). Trimming took 3 bases from V and 5 from J; bases not matched to a gene: 3. CDR3 length equals 13 residues. DNA for the CDR3: TGTGCCAGTAGTATCAAAGCGGGGGAGACCCAGTACTTC. This codes for CASSIKAGETQYF.

This chain connects TRBV2 to TRBJ1-6; D possibly corresponds to TRBD1 (5 bases). Per germline, CDR1 SNHLY and CDR2 FYNNEI. The V end lost 8 bases, the J end lost 9 bases, and 14 bases lay between the germline ends. This CDR3 contains 13 residues. Written as DNA, the CDR3 is TGTGCCAGCCTGGGAGGGGTATCTTCACCCCTCCACTTT. Its translation is CASLGGVSSPLHF.

The rearrangement uses TRBV4-1 and TRBJ2-1, with unresolved D. The germline V gene has CDR1 MGHRA and CDR2 YSYEKL. V was clipped by 3 bases and J by 0 bases, with 15 bases between them. The CDR3 is 17 residues long. The CDR3 is CASSHSRLPSSYNEQFF. CDR3 nucleotides: TGCGCCAGCAGCCATTCAAGACTCCCGAGCTCCTACAATGAGCAGTTCTTC.

The chain couples TRBV10-3 to TRBJ1-2; 9 bases fit TRBD1. The junction had 11 bases not matched to a gene; V was cut back by 8 bases and J by 4 bases. CDR1 and CDR2 (germline): ENHRY, SYGVKD. This CDR3 region has 15 residues. CDR3 bases: TGTGCCATCCGGAACTTTGGACAGGGGAGCTATGGCTACACCTTC. Protein: CAIRNFGQGSYGYTF.

This clone was counted once. The rearrangement links TRBV24-1 to TRBJ2-1; D is perhaps TRBD2 (6 bases). Looked up from germline, CDR1 is KGHDR and CDR2 is SFDVKD. The length of the CDR3 is 15 residues. Trimming took 7 bases from V and 9 from J, leaving 21 bases between them. In nucleotides, the CDR3 is TGTGCCACCAGAGCCCATAGACTAGGTCGGACTGAGCAGTTCTTC. This translates into CATRAHRLGRTEQFF.

The chain joins TRBV2 to TRBJ2-7; D might be TRBD2 (5 bases). This CDR3 spans 12 amino acids. The germline V gene has CDR1 SNHLY and CDR2 FYNNEI. V was cut by 4 bases and J by 2 bases, with 6 bases left in between. The CDR3 sequence is CASSVGTYEQYF. CDR3 nucleotides: TGTGCCAGCAGTGTCGGGACCTACGAGCAGTACTTC.

J is TRBJ2-7 and V is TRBV11-2, with 7 bases fitting TRBD1. J was trimmed by 2 bases and V by 3 bases; bases with no gene match: 10. Germline V CDR1 and CDR2: SGHAT, FQNNGV. The CDR3 spans 16 residues. In DNA form, the CDR3 reads TGTGCCAGCAGCTTTTCTCCGGACAGGCCCACCTACGAGCAGTACTTC. This translates into CASSFSPDRPTYEQYF.

The chain recombines TRBV7-8 with TRBJ2-3; TRBD1 aligns across 7 bases. The CDR3 has 16 residues. J lost 2 bases, V lost 2 bases, and 7 bases had no gene match. In germline, CDR1 is SGHVS, CDR2 FQNEAQ. This CDR3 reads CASSLPRTGATDTQYF. The CDR3 DNA follows: TGTGCCAGCAGCTTACCTCGGACAGGAGCCACAGATACGCAGTATTTT.

The chain employs TRBV3-1 (or the pseudogene TRBV3-2) and TRBJ2-2; D gene unclear. CDR3 length: 13 residues. Germline lookup yields CDR1 LGHDT and CDR2 YNNKEL (reference sequence). The V end lost 0 bases, the J end lost 7 bases, and 6 bases lay between the germline ends. CDR3 in amino acids: CASSQDRFGELFF. DNA of the CDR3: TGTGCCAGCAGCCAAGACAGATTCGGGGAGCTGTTTTTT.